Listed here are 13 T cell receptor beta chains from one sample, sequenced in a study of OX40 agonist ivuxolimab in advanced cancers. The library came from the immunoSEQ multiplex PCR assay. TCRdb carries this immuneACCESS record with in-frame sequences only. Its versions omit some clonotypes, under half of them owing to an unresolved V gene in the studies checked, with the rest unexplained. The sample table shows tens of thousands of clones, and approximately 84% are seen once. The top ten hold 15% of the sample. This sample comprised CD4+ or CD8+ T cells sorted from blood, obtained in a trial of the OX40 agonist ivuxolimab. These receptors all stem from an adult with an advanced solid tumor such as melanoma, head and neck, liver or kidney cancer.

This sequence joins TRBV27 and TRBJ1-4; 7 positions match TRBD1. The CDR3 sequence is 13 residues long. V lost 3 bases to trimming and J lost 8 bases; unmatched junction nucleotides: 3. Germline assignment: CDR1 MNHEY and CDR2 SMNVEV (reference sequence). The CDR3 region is CASSFGRGEKLFF. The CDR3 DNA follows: TGTGCCAGCAGTTTCGGCAGGGGGGAAAAACTGTTTTTT.

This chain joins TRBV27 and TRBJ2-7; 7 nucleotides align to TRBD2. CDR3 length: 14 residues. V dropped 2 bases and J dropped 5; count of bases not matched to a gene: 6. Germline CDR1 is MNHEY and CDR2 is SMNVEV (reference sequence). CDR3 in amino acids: CASSLMRESDEQYF. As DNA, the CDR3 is TGTGCCAGCAGTTTAATGCGGGAGAGCGACGAGCAGTACTTC.

Here the CDR3 reads CASSYTDGTDTQYF. CDR3 sequence (DNA): TGTGCCAGCAGTTACACGGACGGCACAGATACGCAGTATTTT. The chain couples TRBV6-5 to TRBJ2-3, with unresolved D. V was cut by 2 bases and J by 1 base, with 7 bases left in between. This CDR3 has 14 amino acids. Germline lookup yields CDR1 MNHEY and CDR2 SVGAGI.

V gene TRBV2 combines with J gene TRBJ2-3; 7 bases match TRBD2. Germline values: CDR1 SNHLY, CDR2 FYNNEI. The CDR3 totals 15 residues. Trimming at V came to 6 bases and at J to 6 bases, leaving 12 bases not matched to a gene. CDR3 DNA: TGTGCCAGCAGCTCAATCAGCGGGGAGGTGGATACGCAGTATTTT. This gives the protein CASSSISGEVDTQYF.

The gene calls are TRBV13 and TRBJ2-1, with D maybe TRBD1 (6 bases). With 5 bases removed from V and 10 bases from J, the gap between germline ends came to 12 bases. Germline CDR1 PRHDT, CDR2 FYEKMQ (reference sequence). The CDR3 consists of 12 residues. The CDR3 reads CASSTSGTEQFF. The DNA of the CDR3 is TGTGCCAGCAGCACTTCCGGGACAGAGCAGTTCTTC.

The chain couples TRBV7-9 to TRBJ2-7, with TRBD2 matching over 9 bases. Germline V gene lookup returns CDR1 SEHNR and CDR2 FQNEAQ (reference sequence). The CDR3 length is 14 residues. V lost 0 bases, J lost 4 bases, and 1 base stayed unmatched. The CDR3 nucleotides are TGTGCCAGCAGCTTAGCGACTAGCGGTTACGAGCAGTACTTC. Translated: CASSLATSGYEQYF. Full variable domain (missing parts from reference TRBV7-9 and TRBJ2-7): DTGVSQNPRHKITKRGQNVTFRCDPISEHNRLYWYRQTLGQGPEFLTYFQNEAQLEKSRLLSDRFSAERPKGSFSTLEIQRTEQGDSAMYLCASSLATSGYEQYFGPGTRLTVT.

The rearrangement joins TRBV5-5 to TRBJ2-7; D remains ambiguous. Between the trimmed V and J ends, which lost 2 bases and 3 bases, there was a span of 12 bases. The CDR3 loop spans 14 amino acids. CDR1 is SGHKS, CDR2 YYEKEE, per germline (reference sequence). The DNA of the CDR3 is TGTGCCAGCAGCTTTCTGGCGGCAGACTACGAGCAGTACGTC. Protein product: CASSFLAADYEQYV.

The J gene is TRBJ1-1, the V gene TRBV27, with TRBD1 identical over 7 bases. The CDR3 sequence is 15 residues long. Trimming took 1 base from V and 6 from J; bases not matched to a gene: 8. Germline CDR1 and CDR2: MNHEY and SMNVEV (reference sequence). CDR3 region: CASSLFTRGESEAFF. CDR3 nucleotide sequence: TGTGCCAGCAGTTTATTCACCAGGGGGGAGTCTGAAGCTTTCTTT.

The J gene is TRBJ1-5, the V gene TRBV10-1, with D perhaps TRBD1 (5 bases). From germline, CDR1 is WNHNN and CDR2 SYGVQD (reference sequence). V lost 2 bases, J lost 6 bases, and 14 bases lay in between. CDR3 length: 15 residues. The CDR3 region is CASSEGEGFRQPQHF. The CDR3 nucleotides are TGCGCCAGCAGTGAGGGAGAGGGGTTCCGTCAGCCCCAGCATTTT.

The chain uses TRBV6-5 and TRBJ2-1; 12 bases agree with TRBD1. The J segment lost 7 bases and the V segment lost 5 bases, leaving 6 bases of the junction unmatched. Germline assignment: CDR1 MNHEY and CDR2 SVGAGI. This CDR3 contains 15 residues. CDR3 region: CASSGDRGRVNEQFF. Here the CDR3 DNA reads TGTGCCAGCAGTGGGGACAGGGGGCGCGTAAATGAGCAGTTCTTC.

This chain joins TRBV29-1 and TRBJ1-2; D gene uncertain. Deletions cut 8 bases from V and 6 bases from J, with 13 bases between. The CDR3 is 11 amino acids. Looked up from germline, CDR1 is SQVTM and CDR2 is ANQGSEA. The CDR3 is CSIQAANGYTF. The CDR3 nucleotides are TGCAGCATCCAGGCGGCAAATGGCTACACCTTC.

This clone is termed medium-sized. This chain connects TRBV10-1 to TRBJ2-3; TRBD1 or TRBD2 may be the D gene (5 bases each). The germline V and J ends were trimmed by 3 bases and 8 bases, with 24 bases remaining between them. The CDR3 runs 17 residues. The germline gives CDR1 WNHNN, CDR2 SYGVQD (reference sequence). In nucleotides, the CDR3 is TGCGCCAGCAGTGAAGGTTTCGGGGCTGCGAATTTCGGTACGCAGTATTTT. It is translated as CASSEGFGAANFGTQYF.

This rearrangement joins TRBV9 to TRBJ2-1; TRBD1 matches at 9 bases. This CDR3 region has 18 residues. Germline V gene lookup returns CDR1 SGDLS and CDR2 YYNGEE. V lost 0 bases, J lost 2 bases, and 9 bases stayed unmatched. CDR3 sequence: CASSVVNRGPGTYNEQFF. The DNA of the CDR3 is TGTGCCAGCAGCGTAGTAAACAGGGGGCCAGGGACCTACAATGAGCAGTTCTTC.